Below, 30 T cell receptor beta chains from the same sample are listed, as sequenced in a study of T cell changes during pregnancy in multiple sclerosis (dated by TCRdb to 2018 to 2020). Libraries came from the immunoSEQ multiplex PCR assay. TCRdb obtained this table from immuneACCESS and retained in-frame rearrangements with V and J assigned. These tables miss some clones; where compared with another copy, unresolved V genes account for less than half of the shortfall, and the remainder is unexplained. The sample table contains about 36,000 clones; only one count was recorded for more than 75% of them. Approximately 0.5% of the sample comes from the top ten. This specimen was CD4+ T cells from peripheral blood mononuclear cells, taken in the first trimester of pregnancy. Receptors were obtained from a female donor with multiple sclerosis, enrolled in a pregnancy study.

The chain is built from TRBV18 and TRBJ1-5; TRBD1 is a possible D gene (6 bases). The CDR3 spans 15 residues. The V gene lost 3 bases and the J gene lost 7 bases, with 16 bases spanning the gap. Germline V gene data show CDR1 as KGHSH and CDR2 as LQKENI. The CDR3 is CASSPGTGFGQPQHF. CDR3 sequence (DNA): TGTGCCAGCTCACCGGGAACAGGGTTTGGGCAGCCCCAGCATTTT.

This chain connects TRBV7-2 to TRBJ2-1, with TRBD1 as a possible D gene (6 bases). The ends were cut back, 1 base at V and 3 bases at J, with 13 bases in the middle. The CDR3 runs to 16 residues. The germline V gene encodes CDR1 SGHTA and CDR2 FQGNSA. In DNA, the CDR3 is TGTGCCAGCAGCTTAGATAGCGACAGGAGCTACAATGAGCAGTTCTTC. This gives the protein CASSLDSDRSYNEQFF.

The J gene is TRBJ1-3, the V gene TRBV19; weak D call: TRBD1 (5 bases). Germline V lookup: CDR1 LNHDA, CDR2 SQIVND (reference sequence). The CDR3 is 17 amino acids. Between the trimmed V and J ends, which lost 6 bases and 2 bases, there was a span of 20 bases. DNA for the CDR3: TGTGCCAGTAGCATCAGGCAGGGAGGAGAAGCTGGAAACACCATATATTTT. Its translation: CASSIRQGGEAGNTIYF.

This chain connects TRBV19 to TRBJ2-3; a weak D match, TRBD1 (6 bases). The germline CDR1 and CDR2 sequences are LNHDA and SQIVND (reference sequence). V was trimmed by 5 bases and J by 1 base, leaving 13 bases between them. This CDR3 is built from 15 residues. CDR3 nucleotides: TGTGCCAGTAGTCCGACAGGAGTTGGCACAGATACGCAGTATTTT. Its translation is CASSPTGVGTDTQYF.

V usage is TRBV7-9 and J usage is TRBJ1-2, with D possibly matching TRBD1 (6 bases). CDR1 SEHNR and CDR2 FQNEAQ come from the germline V gene (reference sequence). The CDR3 extends over 12 amino acids. V lost 6 bases to trimming and J lost 4 bases, with 9 bases between them. The CDR3 DNA reads as TGTGCCAGCAGTCTACAGGGCTATGGCTACACCTTC. Its protein is CASSLQGYGYTF.

This clone was observed a handful of times. The chain joins TRBV30 to TRBJ2-7; TRBD1 matches 7 bases. The CDR3 is 12 residues long. V dropped 5 bases and J dropped 6; count of bases not matched to a gene: 7. The germline V gene encodes CDR1 GTSNPN and CDR2 SVGIG (reference sequence). CDR3 DNA sequence: TGTGCCTGGGAAGACAGGGTGGCCGAGCAGTACTTC. It codes for CAWEDRVAEQYF.

The V and J genes are TRBV9 and TRBJ1-1; no reliable D call. V was cut by 5 bases and J by 1 base, with 9 bases left in between. The CDR3 contains 13 residues. CDR1 is SGDLS, CDR2 YYNGEE, per germline. The CDR3 loop is CASSGRGNTEAFF. In DNA form, the CDR3 reads TGTGCCAGCAGTGGTCGGGGGAACACTGAAGCTTTCTTT.

For this clone: This CDR3 is missing its conserved last phenylalanine or tryptophan, likely due to a read error. The chain recombines TRBV4-1 with TRBJ1-1, with D hard to call. The CDR3 has 13 amino acids. Per the germline V gene, CDR1 is MGHRA and CDR2 is YSYEKL. V was clipped by 1 base and J by 4 bases, with 7 bases between them. The CDR3 here is CASSQARSTEAFL. CDR3 coding DNA: TGCGCCAGCAGCCAAGCACGATCCACTGAAGCTTTCCTT.

Here the CDR3 DNA reads TGTGCCAGCAGCATTGGACTAGCGGGGGCAAATGAGCAGTTCTTC. Translated: CASSIGLAGANEQFF. The chain couples TRBV11-3 to TRBJ2-1; TRBD2 matches 13 bases. The J segment lost 7 bases and the V segment lost 5 bases, leaving 5 bases of the junction unmatched. Germline CDR1 SGHNT, CDR2 YENEEA. The CDR3 runs to 15 residues.

This clone came up once. The CDR3 DNA sequence: TGCGCCAGCAGCTCATGGGGGGAGGCGGAGACCCAGTACTTC. Translated, it gives CASSSWGEAETQYF. The chain joins TRBV5-1 to TRBJ2-5; a weak D match, TRBD2 (6 bases). There are 14 residues in the CDR3. Germline assignment: CDR1 SGHRS and CDR2 YFSETQ. The germline V and J ends were trimmed by 3 bases and 5 bases, with 14 bases remaining between them.

The V call is TRBV10-1, the J call TRBJ2-2, with 12 bases matching TRBD1. Unmatched junction bases numbered 2, after V lost 6 bases and J lost 6 bases. The germline V gene has CDR1 WNHNN and CDR2 SYGVQD (reference sequence). CDR3 length: 14 residues. The DNA of the CDR3 is TGCGCCAGCAGGGGACAGGGGGCGGCCGGGGAGCTGTTTTTT. Translated: CASRGQGAAGELFF.

The chain employs TRBV2 and TRBJ2-3; D is unclear. Germline V gives CDR1 SNHLY, CDR2 FYNNEI. Deletions cut 6 bases from V and 6 bases from J, with 13 bases between. The CDR3 contains 13 residues. DNA for the CDR3: TGTGCCAGCAGAGCCGACTCGGCGGATACGCAGTATTTT. It codes for CASRADSADTQYF.

The chain uses TRBV21-1 and TRBJ1-5. TRBV21-1 is listed as a pseudogene. The CDR3 is 15 amino acids. As DNA, the CDR3 is TGTGCCAGCAGCAAAGCGCGGGGGGGGGATCAGCCCCAGCATTTT. It yields the protein CASSKARGGDQPQHF.

This chain uses TRBV30 with TRBJ2-7, with TRBD1 as a possible D gene (6 bases). CDR1 GTSNPN and CDR2 SVGIG come from the germline V gene (reference sequence). V was pared by 3 bases and J by 0 bases, with 21 bases between. CDR3 size: 17 residues. The CDR3 DNA sequence: TGTGCCTGGAGGCACTCCTACGGGACACAGGACTCCTACGAGCAGTACTTC. It yields the protein CAWRHSYGTQDSYEQYF.

The rearrangement uses TRBV6-5 and TRBJ1-5, with 9 nucleotides matching TRBD1. J gave up 4 bases and V 4 bases, and 5 bases lay outside the gene matches. The CDR3 runs to 15 residues. Germline loops: CDR1 MNHEY, CDR2 SVGAGI. The CDR3 sequence: CASSSGTGSNQPQHF. CDR3 nucleotides: TGTGCCAGCAGTTCCGGGACAGGGTCTAATCAGCCCCAGCATTTT.

The chain links TRBV18 to TRBJ2-2, with D unclear. Trimming left V 6 bases short and J 5 bases short, with 4 bases between. Germline lookup yields CDR1 KGHSH and CDR2 LQKENI. This CDR3 is built from 11 residues. The DNA for the CDR3 is TGTGCCAGCTCGGAGACCGGGGAGCTGTTTTTT. This codes for CASSETGELFF.

V is TRBV15 and J is TRBJ2-1; 7 bases are a match to TRBD2. J gave up 1 base and V 3 bases, and 6 bases lay outside the gene matches. The germline V gene has CDR1 LNHNV and CDR2 YYDKDF (reference sequence). This CDR3 has 16 amino acids. The CDR3 DNA reads TGTGCCACCAGCAGCCGGGCGGGGGTATCCTACAATGAGCAGTTCTTC. Translation gives CATSSRAGVSYNEQFF. The entire variable domain, with the rest obtained from reference TRBV15 and TRBJ2-1, is as follows: DAMVIQNPRYQVTQFGKPVTLSCSQTLNHNVMYWYQQKSSQAPKLLFHYYDKDFNNEADTPDNFQSRRPNTSFCFLDIRSPGLGDTAMYLCATSSRAGVSYNEQFFGPGTRLTVL.

This chain connects TRBV28 to TRBJ2-5; 8 bases line up with TRBD2. The CDR3 spans 16 residues. The germline CDR1 and CDR2 sequences are MDHEN and SYDVKM. V trimming: 6 bases; J trimming: 5 bases; junction bases outside the gene matches: 14. The CDR3 DNA is TGTGCCAGCAGCCTGGTGGCGGGGGGATTCCGGGAGACCCAGTACTTC. The encoded protein is CASSLVAGGFRETQYF.

J is TRBJ2-3 and V is TRBV19; 9 positions agree with TRBD2. This CDR3 comprises 15 residues. CDR1 and CDR2 (germline): LNHDA, SQIVND (reference sequence). V was pared by 6 bases and J by 2 bases, with 6 bases of the junction left unmatched. CDR3 sequence: CASSDSGSFTDTQYF. CDR3 nucleotide sequence: TGTGCCAGTAGCGATAGCGGGAGTTTCACAGATACGCAGTATTTT. The entire variable domain, with the rest obtained from reference TRBV19 and TRBJ2-3, is as follows: DGGITQSPKYLFRKEGQNVTLSCEQNLNHDAMYWYRQDPGQGLRLIYYSQIVNDFQKGDIAEGYSVSREKKESFPLTVTSAQKNPTAFYLCASSDSGSFTDTQYFGPGTRLTVL.

The CDR3 protein is CASSLEFGRLAGDQETQYF. CDR3 bases: TGTGCCAGCAGCTTAGAATTCGGAAGACTAGCGGGGGATCAAGAGACCCAGTACTTC. This sequence joins TRBV7-2 and TRBJ2-5; 12 nucleotides line up with TRBD2. Germline CDR1 SGHTA, CDR2 FQGNSA. The length of the CDR3 is 19 residues. The V segment lost 1 base and the J segment 2 bases; nucleotides outside the gene matches: 11.

This sequence joins TRBV28 and TRBJ1-5; possible D gene TRBD1, 6 bases. Germline V CDR1 and CDR2: MDHEN, SYDVKM. CDR3 length: 15 residues. V was shortened by 7 bases and J by 4 bases, with 17 bases between the two germline ends. The CDR3 region is CASTSLGQGNQPQHF. CDR3 sequence (DNA): TGTGCCAGCACCTCTTTGGGGCAGGGGAATCAGCCCCAGCATTTT.

The chain has TRBV18 and TRBJ1-1, with a possible D match to TRBD1 (6 bases). V was shortened by 2 bases and J by 0 bases, with 10 bases between the two germline ends. This CDR3 has 15 amino acids. Germline V gene sequence: CDR1 KGHSH, CDR2 LQKENI. The CDR3 bases are TGTGCCAGCTCACCAGGTGGACAGATGAACACTGAAGCTTTCTTT. It yields the protein CASSPGGQMNTEAFF.

The chain's CDR3 is CASSGSGPQHF. CDR3 in DNA: TGTGCCAGCAGTGGGAGTGGGCCCCAGCATTTT. The chain joins TRBV6-6 to TRBJ1-5; D unclear. The V gene's germline CDR1 is MNHNY and CDR2 SVGAGI (reference sequence). V was pared by 5 bases and J by 9 bases, with 8 bases between. This CDR3 contains 11 residues.

The rearrangement uses TRBV12-2 and TRBJ1-1. TRBV12-2 is a pseudogene segment. The CDR3 length is 14 residues. The CDR3 sequence is CASRLGDGPGEVFF. The CDR3 coding sequence is TGTGCAAGTCGCTTAGGAGACGGGCCCGGGGAGGTTTTCTTT.

V gene TRBV30 combines with J gene TRBJ2-6; 9 bases match TRBD1. The CDR3 has 18 residues. CDR1 is GTSNPN, CDR2 SVGIG, per germline (reference sequence). V dropped 2 bases and J dropped 0; count of bases not matched to a gene: 8. CDR3 amino acids: CAWSSRTGVYSGANVLTF. The CDR3 bases are TGTGCCTGGAGTTCCCGGACAGGGGTTTACTCTGGGGCCAACGTCCTGACTTTC.

The chain joins TRBV7-3 to TRBJ2-7, with 8 bases identical to TRBD1. Germline V gene lookup returns CDR1 SGHTA and CDR2 FQGTGA. Trimming took 3 bases from V and 4 from J; bases not matched to a gene: 8. CDR3 length: 15 residues. CDR3 coding DNA: TGTGCCAGCAGCTTCACCGGACAGGGTGGATACGAGCAGTACTTC. Translated, it gives CASSFTGQGGYEQYF.

The rearrangement uses TRBV5-6 and TRBJ1-3; D is unclear. V dropped 2 bases and J dropped 5 bases, with 8 bases sitting between them. Germline V gives CDR1 SGHDT, CDR2 YYEEEE. CDR3 size: 13 residues. This CDR3 is CASSFTPRNTIYF. The DNA for the CDR3 is TGTGCCAGCAGCTTTACACCTCGAAACACCATATATTTT.

CDR3 nucleotide sequence: TGTGCCAGCAGCCTCTTTAGCACAGATACGCAGTATTTT. It yields the protein CASSLFSTDTQYF. The V and J genes are TRBV5-4 and TRBJ2-3, with D hard to call. Trimming took off 4 bases at V and 0 bases at J, with 6 bases between the two ends. The CDR3 consists of 13 residues. Germline values: CDR1 SGHNT, CDR2 YYREEE (reference sequence).

This sequence joins TRBV25-1 and TRBJ2-7; tentatively, D is TRBD1 (6 bases). The CDR3 is made up of 13 amino acids. Between the trimmed V and J ends, which lost 4 bases and 4 bases, there was a span of 11 bases. Per germline, CDR1 MGHDK and CDR2 SYGVNS. DNA of the CDR3: TGTGCCAGCAGTGCCCAACAGGGTTACGAGCAGTACTTC. It specifies CASSAQQGYEQYF.

A few counts support this clone. V is TRBV2 and J is TRBJ1-1, with a tentative D call TRBD1 (5 bases). This CDR3 region has 14 residues. Trimming pared 6 bases from V and 4 bases from J, leaving 15 bases between. Germline V gives CDR1 SNHLY, CDR2 FYNNEI. CDR3 sequence reads: CASRRLGLGTEAFF. The CDR3 nucleotides are TGTGCCAGCAGAAGATTGGGACTGGGCACTGAAGCTTTCTTT.